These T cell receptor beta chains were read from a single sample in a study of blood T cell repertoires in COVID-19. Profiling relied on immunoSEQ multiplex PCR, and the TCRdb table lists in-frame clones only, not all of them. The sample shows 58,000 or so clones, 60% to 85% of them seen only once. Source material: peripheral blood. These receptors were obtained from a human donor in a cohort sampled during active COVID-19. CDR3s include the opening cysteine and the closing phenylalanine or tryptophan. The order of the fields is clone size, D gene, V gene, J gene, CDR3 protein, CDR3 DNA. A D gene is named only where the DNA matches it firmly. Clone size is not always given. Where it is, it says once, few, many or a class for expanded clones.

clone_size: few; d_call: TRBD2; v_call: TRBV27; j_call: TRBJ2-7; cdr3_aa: CASGERDHAYEQYF; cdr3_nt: TGTGCCAGCGGGGAGCGGGACCACGCCTACGAGCAGTACTTC
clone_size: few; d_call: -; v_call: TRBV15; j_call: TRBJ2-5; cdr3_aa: CATSRVSGQETQYF; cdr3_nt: TGTGCCACCAGCAGAGTTTCGGGCCAAGAGACCCAGTACTTC
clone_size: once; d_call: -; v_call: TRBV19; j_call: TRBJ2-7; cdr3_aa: CASSKGNSYEQYF; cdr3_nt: TGTGCCAGTAGTAAGGGGAACTCCTACGAGCAGTACTTC
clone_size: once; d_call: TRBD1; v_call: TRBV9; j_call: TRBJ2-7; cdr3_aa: CASSAQGVRDEQYF; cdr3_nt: TGTGCCAGCAGCGCGCAGGGGGTTCGGGACGAGCAGTACTTC
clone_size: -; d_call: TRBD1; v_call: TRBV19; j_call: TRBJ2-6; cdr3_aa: CASRPGQGDSGANVLTF; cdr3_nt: TGTGCCAGTAGACCGGGACAGGGGGACTCTGGGGCCAACGTCCTGACTTTC
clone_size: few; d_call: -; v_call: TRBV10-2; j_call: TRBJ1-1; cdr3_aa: CASSESEGTEAFF; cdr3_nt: TGCGCCAGCAGTGAGTCTGAGGGCACTGAAGCTTTCTTT
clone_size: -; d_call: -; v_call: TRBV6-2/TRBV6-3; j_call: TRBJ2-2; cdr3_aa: CASSVTFAGVTGELFF; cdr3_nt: TGTGCCAGCAGTGTGACATTTGCCGGGGTCACCGGGGAGCTGTTTTTT
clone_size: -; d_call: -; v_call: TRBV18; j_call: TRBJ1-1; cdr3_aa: CASSPLITDNTEAFF; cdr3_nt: TGTGCCAGCTCACCCCTGATCACAGATAACACTGAAGCTTTCTTT
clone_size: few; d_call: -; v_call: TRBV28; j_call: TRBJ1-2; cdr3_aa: CASSLDKAYGYTF; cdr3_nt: TGTGCCAGCAGTCTCGACAAGGCATATGGCTACACCTTC
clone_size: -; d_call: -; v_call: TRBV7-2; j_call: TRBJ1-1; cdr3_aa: CASSFQTDTEAFF; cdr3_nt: TGTGCCAGCAGTTTCCAAACGGACACTGAAGCTTTCTTT
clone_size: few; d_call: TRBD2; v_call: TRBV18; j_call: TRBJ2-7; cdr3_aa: CASSPREREGTYEQYF; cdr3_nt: TGTGCCAGCTCACCACGGGAACGGGAGGGAACCTACGAGCAGTACTTC
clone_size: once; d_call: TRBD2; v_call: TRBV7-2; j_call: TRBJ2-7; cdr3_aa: CASSLVAGEGFYEQYF; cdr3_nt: TGTGCCAGCAGCTTAGTGGCGGGGGAGGGGTTCTACGAGCAGTACTTC
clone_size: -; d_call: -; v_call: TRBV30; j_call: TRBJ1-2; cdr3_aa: CAWSVRDSHGYTF; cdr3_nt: TGTGCCTGGAGTGTACGTGACAGCCATGGCTACACCTTC
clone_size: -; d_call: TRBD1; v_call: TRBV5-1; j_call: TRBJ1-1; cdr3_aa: CASRSGGQPNTEAFF; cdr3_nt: TGCGCCAGCCGCTCTGGGGGACAGCCGAACACTGAAGCTTTCTTT
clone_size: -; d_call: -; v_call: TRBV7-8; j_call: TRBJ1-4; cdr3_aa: CASSVGMDNEKLFF; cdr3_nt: TGTGCCAGCAGCGTCGGGATGGATAATGAAAAACTGTTTTTT
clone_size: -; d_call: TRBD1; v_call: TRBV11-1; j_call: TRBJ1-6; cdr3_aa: CASRRQGADSPLHF; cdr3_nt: TGTGCCAGCAGGCGCCAGGGGGCAGATTCACCCCTCCACTTT
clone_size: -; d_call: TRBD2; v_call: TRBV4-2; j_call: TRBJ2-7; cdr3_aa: CASSPQAASGGYEQYF; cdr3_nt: TGTGCCAGCAGCCCACAGGCTGCTAGCGGGGGCTACGAGCAGTACTTC
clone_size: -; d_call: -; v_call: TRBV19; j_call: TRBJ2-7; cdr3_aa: CASSPRTQGAYEQYF; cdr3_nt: TGTGCCAGTAGTCCCCGGACCCAAGGGGCCTACGAGCAGTACTTC
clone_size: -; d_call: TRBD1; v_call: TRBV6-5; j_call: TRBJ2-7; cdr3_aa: CASGTGVTEQYF; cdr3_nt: TGTGCCAGTGGGACAGGAGTGACGGAGCAGTACTTC
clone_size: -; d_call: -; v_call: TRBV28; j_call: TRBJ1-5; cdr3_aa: CASTLVAVRQPQHF; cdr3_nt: TGTGCCAGCACCCTGGTCGCGGTGAGGCAGCCCCAGCATTTT
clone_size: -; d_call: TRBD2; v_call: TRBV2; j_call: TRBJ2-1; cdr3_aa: CASSPLAGEQFF; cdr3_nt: TGTGCCAGCAGTCCACTAGCGGGGGAGCAGTTCTTC
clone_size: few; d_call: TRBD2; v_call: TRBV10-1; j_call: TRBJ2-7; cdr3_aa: CASSVAGVAGEQYF; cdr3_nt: TGCGCCAGCAGCGTAGCGGGAGTGGCAGGGGAGCAGTACTTC